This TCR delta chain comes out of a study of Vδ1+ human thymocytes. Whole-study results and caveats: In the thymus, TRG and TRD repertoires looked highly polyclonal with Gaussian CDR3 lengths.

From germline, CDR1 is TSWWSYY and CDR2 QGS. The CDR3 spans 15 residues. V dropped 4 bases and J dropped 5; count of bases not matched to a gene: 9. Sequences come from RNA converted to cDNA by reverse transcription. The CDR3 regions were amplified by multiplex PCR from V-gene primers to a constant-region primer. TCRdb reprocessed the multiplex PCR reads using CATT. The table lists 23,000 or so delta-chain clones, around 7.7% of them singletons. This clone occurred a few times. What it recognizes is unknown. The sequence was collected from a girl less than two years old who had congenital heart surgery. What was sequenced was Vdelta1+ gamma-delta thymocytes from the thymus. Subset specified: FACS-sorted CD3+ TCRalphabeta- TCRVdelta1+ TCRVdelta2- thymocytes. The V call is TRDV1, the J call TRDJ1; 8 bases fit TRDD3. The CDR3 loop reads CALGAPPGGPDKLIF. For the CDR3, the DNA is TGTGCTCTTGGGGCCCCACCTGGGGGACCTGATAAACTCATCTTT.